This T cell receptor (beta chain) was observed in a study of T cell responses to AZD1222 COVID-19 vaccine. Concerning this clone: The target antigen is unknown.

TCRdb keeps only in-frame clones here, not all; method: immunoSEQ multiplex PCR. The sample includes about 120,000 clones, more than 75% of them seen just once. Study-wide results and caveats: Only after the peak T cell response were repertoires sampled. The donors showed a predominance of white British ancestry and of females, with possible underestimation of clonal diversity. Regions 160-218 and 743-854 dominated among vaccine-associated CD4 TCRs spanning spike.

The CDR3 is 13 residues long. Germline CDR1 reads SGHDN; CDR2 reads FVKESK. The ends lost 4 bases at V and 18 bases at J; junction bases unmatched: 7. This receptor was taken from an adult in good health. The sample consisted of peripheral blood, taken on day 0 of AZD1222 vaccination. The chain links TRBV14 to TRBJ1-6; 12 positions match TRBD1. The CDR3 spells CASSLGQGAQGHF. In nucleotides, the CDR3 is TGTGCCAGCAGCCTGGGACAGGGGGCCCAGGGCCACTTT.